This TCR beta chain was recovered during a study of OX40 agonist ivuxolimab in advanced cancers. Study as a whole: Patients were treated with intravenous ivuxolimab, dosed at 0.01 to 10 mg/kg and infused every 2 weeks. Of the patients, three showed partial responses, one with hepatocellular carcinoma and two with cutaneous melanoma. Findings of the study overall: Among the lowest levels of clonal expansion were found in partial responders at 0.1-3.0 mg/kg.

Profiled with immunoSEQ multiplex PCR; TCRdb holds only in-frame clones, not every one. Here the sample spans tens of thousands of clones, approximately 90% being singletons. On this clone: Its matching antigen is unknown.

The CDR3 runs to 16 residues. Germline V gene sequence: CDR1 SGHAT, CDR2 FQNNGV. Losses at the gene ends were 1 base for V and 4 bases for J; bases not matched to a gene: 7. The specimen comprised CD4+ or CD8+ T cells sorted from blood, sampled in a trial of the OX40 agonist ivuxolimab. The chain uses TRBV11-2 and TRBJ2-5, with 9 bases matching TRBD1. This receptor was identified in an adult with an advanced solid tumor such as melanoma, head and neck, liver or kidney cancer. This CDR3 reads CASSLVGTGPPETQYF. CDR3 DNA sequence: TGTGCCAGCAGCTTAGTCGGGACAGGGCCCCCAGAGACCCAGTACTTC.